This T cell receptor (beta chain) emerged from a study of monozygotic twins with inflammatory bowel disease. TCRdb reworked the 5' RACE reads into one entry per CDR3 protein, no DNA. The sample data list about 450,000 distinct CDR3 sequences. This CDR3 comprises 15 residues. Germline assignment: CDR1 LNHDA and CDR2 SQIVND (reference sequence). One blood sample of 2 to 2.5 ml was taken from each donor. The source is a human donor with ulcerative colitis or Crohn's disease, or a healthy co-twin of an affected twin (not recorded which). Specimen: blood. V gene TRBV19 combines with J gene TRBJ2-3; TCRdb's assignment of TRBD1 cannot be checked, as there is no DNA. This chain's CDR3 is CASSISGGTTDTQYF.